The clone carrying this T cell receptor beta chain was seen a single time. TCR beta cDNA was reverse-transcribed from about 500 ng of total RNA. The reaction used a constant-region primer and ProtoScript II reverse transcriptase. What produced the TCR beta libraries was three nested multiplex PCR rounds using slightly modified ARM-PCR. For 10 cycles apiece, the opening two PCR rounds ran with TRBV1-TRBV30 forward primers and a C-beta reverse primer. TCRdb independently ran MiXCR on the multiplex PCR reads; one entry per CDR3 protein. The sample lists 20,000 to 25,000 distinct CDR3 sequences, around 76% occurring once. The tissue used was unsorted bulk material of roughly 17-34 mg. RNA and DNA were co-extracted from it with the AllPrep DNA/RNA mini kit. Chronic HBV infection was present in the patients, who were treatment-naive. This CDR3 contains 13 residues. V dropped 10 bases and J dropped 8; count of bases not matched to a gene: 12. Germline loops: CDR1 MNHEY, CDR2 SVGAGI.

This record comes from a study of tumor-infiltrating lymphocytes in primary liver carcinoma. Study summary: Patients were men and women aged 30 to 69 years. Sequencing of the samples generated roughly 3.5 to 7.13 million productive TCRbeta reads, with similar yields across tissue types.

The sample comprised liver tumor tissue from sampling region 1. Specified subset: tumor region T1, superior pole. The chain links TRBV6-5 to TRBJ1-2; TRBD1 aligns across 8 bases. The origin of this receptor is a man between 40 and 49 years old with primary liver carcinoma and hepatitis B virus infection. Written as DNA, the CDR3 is TGTGCCACAAGATATGACAGGGGAGGAGGCTACACCTTC. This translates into CATRYDRGGGYTF.